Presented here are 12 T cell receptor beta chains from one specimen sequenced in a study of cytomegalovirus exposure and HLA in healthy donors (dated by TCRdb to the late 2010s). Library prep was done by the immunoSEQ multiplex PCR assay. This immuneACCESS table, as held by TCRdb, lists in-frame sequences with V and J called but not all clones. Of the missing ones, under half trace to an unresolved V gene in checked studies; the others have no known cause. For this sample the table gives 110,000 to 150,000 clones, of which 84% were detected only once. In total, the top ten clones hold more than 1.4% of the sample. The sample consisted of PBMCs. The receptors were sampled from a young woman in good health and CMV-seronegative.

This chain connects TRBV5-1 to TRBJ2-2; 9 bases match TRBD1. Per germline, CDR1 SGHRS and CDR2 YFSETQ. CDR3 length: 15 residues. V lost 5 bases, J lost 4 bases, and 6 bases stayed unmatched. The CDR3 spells CASRAWTGATGELFF. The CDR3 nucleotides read TGCGCCAGCAGGGCCTGGACAGGGGCCACCGGGGAGCTGTTTTTT.

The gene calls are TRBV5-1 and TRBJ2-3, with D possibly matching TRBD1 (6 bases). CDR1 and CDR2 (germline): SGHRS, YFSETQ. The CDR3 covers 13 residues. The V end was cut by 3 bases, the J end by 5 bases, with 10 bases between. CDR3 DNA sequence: TGCGCCAGCAGCTGGGGGCGCGGAGATACGCAGTATTTT. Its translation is CASSWGRGDTQYF.

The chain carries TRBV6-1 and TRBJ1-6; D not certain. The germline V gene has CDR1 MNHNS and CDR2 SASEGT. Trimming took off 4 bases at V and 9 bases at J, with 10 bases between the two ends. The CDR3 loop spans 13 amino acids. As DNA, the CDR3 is TGTGCCAGCAGTGTCAGCGCCGTTTCACCCCTCCACTTT. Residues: CASSVSAVSPLHF.

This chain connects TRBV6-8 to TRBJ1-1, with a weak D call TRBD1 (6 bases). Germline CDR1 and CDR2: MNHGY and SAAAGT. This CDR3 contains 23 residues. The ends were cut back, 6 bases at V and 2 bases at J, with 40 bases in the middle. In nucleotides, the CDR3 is TGTGCCAGCAGATTATTAATTCCATCGCCACCCTTCAAGTACTGGGGGCAAAACACTGAAGCTTTCTTT. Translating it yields CASRLLIPSPPFKYWGQNTEAFF.

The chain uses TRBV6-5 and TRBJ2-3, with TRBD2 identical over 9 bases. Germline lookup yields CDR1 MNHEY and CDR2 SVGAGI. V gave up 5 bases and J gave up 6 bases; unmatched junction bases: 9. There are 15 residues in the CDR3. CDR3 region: CASSAPGLADDTQYF. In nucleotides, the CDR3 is TGTGCCAGCAGTGCACCGGGACTAGCTGATGATACGCAGTATTTT.

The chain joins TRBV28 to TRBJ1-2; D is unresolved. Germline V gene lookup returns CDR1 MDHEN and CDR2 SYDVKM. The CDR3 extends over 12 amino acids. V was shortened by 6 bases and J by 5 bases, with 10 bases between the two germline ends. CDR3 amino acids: CASSGYDYGYTF. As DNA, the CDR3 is TGTGCCAGCAGCGGTTACGATTATGGCTACACCTTC.

The CDR3 loop reads CASSHSGGLIEQFF. CDR3 nucleotides: TGTGCCAGCAGCCACAGCGGGGGGCTTATTGAGCAGTTCTTC. V and J are TRBV7-2 and TRBJ2-1; 9 bases map to TRBD2. This CDR3 region has 14 residues. The ends lost 5 bases at V and 9 bases at J; junction bases unmatched: 8. The germline V gene has CDR1 SGHTA and CDR2 FQGNSA. Based on the CDR3 plus reference TRBV7-2 and TRBJ2-1, the full variable domain is GAGVSQSPSNKVTEKGKDVELRCDPISGHTALYWYRQSLGQGLEFLIYFQGNSAPDKSGLPSDRFSAERTGGSVSTLTIQRTQQEDSAVYLCASSHSGGLIEQFFGPGTRLTVL.

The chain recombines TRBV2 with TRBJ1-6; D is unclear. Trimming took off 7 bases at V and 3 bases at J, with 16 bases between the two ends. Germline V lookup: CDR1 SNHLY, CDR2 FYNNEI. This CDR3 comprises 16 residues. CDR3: CASKRRQADYNSPLHF. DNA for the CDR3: TGTGCCAGCAAAAGGAGGCAGGCCGACTATAATTCACCCCTCCACTTT.

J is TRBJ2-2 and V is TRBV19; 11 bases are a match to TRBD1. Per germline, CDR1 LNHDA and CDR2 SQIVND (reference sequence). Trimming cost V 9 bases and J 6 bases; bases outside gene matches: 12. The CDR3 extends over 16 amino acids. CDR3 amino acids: CASSPTRDRGAGELFF. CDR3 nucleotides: TGTGCCAGCTCGCCCACCAGGGACAGGGGGGCCGGGGAGCTGTTTTTT.

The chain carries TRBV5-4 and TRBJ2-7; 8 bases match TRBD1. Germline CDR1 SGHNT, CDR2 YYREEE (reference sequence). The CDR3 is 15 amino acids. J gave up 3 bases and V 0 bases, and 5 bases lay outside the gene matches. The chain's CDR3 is CASSLDRGFNYEQYF. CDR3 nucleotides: TGTGCCAGCAGCTTGGACAGGGGGTTCAACTACGAGCAGTACTTC. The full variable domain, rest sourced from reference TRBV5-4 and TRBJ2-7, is ETGVTQSPTHLIKTRGQQVTLRCSSQSGHNTVSWYQQALGQGPQFIFQYYREEENGRGNFPPRFSGLQFPNYSSELNVNALELDDSALYLCASSLDRGFNYEQYFGPGTRLTVT.

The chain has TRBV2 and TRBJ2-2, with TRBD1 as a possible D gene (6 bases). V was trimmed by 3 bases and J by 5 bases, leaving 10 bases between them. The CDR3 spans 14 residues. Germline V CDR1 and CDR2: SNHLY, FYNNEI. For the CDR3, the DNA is TGTGCCAGCAGTGACAGGGGAGTGACCGGGGAGCTGTTTTTT. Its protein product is CASSDRGVTGELFF.

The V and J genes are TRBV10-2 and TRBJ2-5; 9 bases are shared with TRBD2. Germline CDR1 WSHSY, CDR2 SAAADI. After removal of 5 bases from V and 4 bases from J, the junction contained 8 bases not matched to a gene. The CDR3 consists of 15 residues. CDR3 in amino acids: CASSRSGGFTETQYF. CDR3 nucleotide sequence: TGCGCCAGCAGTCGGAGCGGGGGGTTTACAGAGACCCAGTACTTC.